A single sample gave rise to the 7 T cell receptor beta chains below, sequenced in a study of blood T cell repertoires in COVID-19 (dated by TCRdb to the early 2020s). Libraries were constructed by the immunoSEQ multiplex PCR assay. Imported from immuneACCESS, the table was reduced by TCRdb to in-frame sequences with V and J called. These copies leave out some clones; in studies compared against another copy, an unresolved V gene accounts for under half, and the cause of the remainder is not known. This sample holds roughly 150,000 clones; roughly nine tenths were observed only once. Of the sample, just over 3% is held by the ten largest clones. The sample taken for sequencing was peripheral blood. These receptors were collected from an older woman with active COVID-19.

This chain uses TRBV5-4 with TRBJ2-1, with 12 bases lining up with TRBD2. Germline V gene sequence: CDR1 SGHNT, CDR2 YYREEE (reference sequence). This CDR3 comprises 18 residues. V was clipped by 0 bases and J by 7 bases; unmatched bases: 11. The CDR3: CASSLAFGLAGGPNEQFF. In nucleotides, the CDR3 is TGTGCCAGCAGCTTGGCCTTCGGGCTAGCGGGAGGGCCTAATGAGCAGTTCTTC.

The chain recombines TRBV6-2 or TRBV6-3 with TRBJ1-6; 7 nucleotides line up with TRBD1. Germline V gene lookup returns CDR1 MNHEY and CDR2 SVGEGT. V gave up 1 base and J gave up 9 bases; unmatched junction bases: 3. The CDR3 runs to 14 residues. CDR3 sequence (DNA): TGTGCCAGCAGTTACTTATACAGGGGTTCACCCCTCCACTTT. Amino acid sequence: CASSYLYRGSPLHF.

The chain links TRBV7-8 to TRBJ2-1, with 12 bases that match TRBD2. The CDR3 runs 19 residues. V lost 4 bases, J lost 7 bases, and 17 bases stayed unmatched. Germline V gives CDR1 SGHVS, CDR2 FQNEAQ. The CDR3 DNA follows: TGTGCCAGCAGCTCCGCCGGGACAACTAGCGGGAGGTTTCGTAATGAGCAGTTCTTC. Translated: CASSSAGTTSGRFRNEQFF.

This sequence joins TRBV5-1 and TRBJ1-4, with 9 positions matching TRBD1. The germline V gene encodes CDR1 SGHRS and CDR2 YFSETQ. The CDR3 covers 19 residues. V trimming: 0 bases; J trimming: 0 bases; junction bases outside the gene matches: 9. This CDR3 is CASSLALDRGSATNEKLFF. The CDR3 region has the DNA TGCGCCAGCAGCTTGGCTTTGGACAGGGGATCAGCAACTAATGAAAAACTGTTTTTT.

The sample holds a few counts of this clone. The V and J genes are TRBV4-2 and TRBJ1-6; maybe TRBD1 (5 bases). Trimming removed 0 bases from V and 8 bases from J, with 14 bases in between. The germline CDR1 and CDR2 sequences are LGHNA and YNFKEQ. The CDR3 is 16 amino acids. CDR3 sequence (DNA): TGTGCCAGCAGCCAAGATCGACAGCTCGGGTATTCACCCCTCCACTTT. It yields the protein CASSQDRQLGYSPLHF.

V gene TRBV9 combines with J gene TRBJ2-1, with 7 bases identical to TRBD1. This CDR3 is built from 16 residues. The germline V gene encodes CDR1 SGDLS and CDR2 YYNGEE. Germline trimming cut 6 bases from V and 0 bases from J; bases unmatched to any gene: 9. The CDR3 reads CASTRQGGSSYNEQFF. CDR3 coding DNA: TGTGCCAGCACCCGACAGGGCGGCAGCTCCTACAATGAGCAGTTCTTC.

This rearrangement joins TRBV19 to TRBJ1-5, with D possibly TRBD1 on 5 matching bases. This CDR3 region has 13 residues. Germline V gene sequence: CDR1 LNHDA, CDR2 SQIVND (reference sequence). Trimming left V 6 bases short and J 7 bases short, with 13 bases between. The DNA for the CDR3 is TGTGCCAGTAGACGACGGGGGGACCAGCCCCAGCATTTT. Translating gives CASRRRGDQPQHF.